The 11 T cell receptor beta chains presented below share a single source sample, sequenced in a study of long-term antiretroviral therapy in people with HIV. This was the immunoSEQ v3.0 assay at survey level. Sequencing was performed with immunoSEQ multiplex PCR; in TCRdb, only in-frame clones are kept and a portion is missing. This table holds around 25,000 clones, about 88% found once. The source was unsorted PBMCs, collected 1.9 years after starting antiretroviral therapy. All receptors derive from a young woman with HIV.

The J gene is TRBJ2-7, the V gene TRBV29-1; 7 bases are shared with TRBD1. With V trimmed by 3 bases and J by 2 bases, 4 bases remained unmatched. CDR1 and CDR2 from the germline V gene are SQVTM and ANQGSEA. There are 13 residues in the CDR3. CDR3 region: CSVEGQNPYEQYF. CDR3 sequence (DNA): TGCAGCGTTGAGGGACAGAACCCCTACGAGCAGTACTTC.

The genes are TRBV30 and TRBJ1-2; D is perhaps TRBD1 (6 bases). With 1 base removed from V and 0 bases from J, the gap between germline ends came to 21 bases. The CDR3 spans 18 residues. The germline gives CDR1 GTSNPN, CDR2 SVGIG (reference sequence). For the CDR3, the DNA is TGTGCCTGGAGTGGACCCAAGAATCGGGACAACTCTAACTATGGCTACACCTTC. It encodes CAWSGPKNRDNSNYGYTF.

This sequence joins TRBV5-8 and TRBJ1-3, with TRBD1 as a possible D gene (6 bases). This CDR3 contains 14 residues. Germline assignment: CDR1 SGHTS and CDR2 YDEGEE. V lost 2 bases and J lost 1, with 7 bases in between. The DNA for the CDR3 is TGTGCCAGCAGCTTACAGGGTTCTGGAAACACCATATATTTT. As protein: CASSLQGSGNTIYF.

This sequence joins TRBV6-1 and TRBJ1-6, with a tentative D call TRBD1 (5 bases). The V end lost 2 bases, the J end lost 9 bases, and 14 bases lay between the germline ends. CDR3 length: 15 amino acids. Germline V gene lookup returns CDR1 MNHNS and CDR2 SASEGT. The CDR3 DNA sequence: TGTGCCAGCAGTGAATGGGTCAGGGAGGTTTCACCCCTCCACTTT. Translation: CASSEWVREVSPLHF.

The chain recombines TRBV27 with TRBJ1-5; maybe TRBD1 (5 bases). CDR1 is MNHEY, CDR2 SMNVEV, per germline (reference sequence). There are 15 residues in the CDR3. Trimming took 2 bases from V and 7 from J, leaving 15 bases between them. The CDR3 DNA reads TGTGCCAGCAGTTTACGGGAGGGGTTGGGGCAGCCCCAGCATTTT. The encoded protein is CASSLREGLGQPQHF.

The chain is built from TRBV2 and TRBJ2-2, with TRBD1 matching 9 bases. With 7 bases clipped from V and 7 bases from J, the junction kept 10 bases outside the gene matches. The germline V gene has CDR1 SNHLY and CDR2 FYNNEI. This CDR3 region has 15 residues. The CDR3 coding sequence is TGTGCCAGCACCAGCCGGACAGGGGTGATCGGGGAGCTGTTTTTT. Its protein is CASTSRTGVIGELFF.

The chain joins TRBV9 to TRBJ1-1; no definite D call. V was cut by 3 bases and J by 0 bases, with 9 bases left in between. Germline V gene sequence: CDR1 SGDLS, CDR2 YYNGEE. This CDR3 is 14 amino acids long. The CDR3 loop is CASSEAPMNTEAFF. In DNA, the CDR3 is TGTGCCAGCAGCGAGGCACCCATGAACACTGAAGCTTTCTTT.

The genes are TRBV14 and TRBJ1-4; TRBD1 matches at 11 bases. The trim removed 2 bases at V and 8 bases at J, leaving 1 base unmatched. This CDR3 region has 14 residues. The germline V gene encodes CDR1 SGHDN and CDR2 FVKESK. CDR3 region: CASSQRTGGEKLFF. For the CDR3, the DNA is TGTGCCAGCAGCCAAAGGACAGGGGGCGAAAAACTGTTTTTT.

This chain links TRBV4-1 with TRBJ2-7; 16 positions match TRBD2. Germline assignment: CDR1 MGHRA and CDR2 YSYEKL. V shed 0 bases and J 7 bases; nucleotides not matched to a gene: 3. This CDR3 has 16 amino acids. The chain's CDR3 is CASSQDGTSGGGEQYF. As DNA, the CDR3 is TGCGCCAGCAGCCAAGATGGGACTAGCGGGGGGGGTGAGCAGTACTTC.

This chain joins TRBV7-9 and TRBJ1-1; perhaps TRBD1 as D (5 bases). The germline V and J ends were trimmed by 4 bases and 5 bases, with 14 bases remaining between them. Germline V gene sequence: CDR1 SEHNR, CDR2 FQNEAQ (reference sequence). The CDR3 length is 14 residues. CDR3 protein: CASSSQGSLTEAFF. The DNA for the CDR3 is TGTGCCAGCAGCTCCCAGGGTTCCTTGACTGAAGCTTTCTTT.

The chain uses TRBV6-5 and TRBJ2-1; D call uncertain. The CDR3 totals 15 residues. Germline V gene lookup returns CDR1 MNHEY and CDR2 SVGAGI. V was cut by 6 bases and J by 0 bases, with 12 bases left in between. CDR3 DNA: TGTGCCAGCAGGCTTACAAGTAGCTCCTACAATGAGCAGTTCTTC. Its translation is CASRLTSSSYNEQFF.